This is a list of T cell receptor beta chains from one sample in a study of cytomegalovirus exposure and HLA in healthy donors. Clones were sequenced by immunoSEQ multiplex PCR, and TCRdb holds only the in-frame ones, with some missing. Of tens of thousands of clones in the sample, 78% were seen once. What was sequenced was PBMCs. Source of these receptors: a male donor in good health and CMV-seropositive. The CDR3 runs from the conserved cysteine through the conserved F or W. The D gene is left open where the match is weak. The size of a clone is reported for some rows only, either as once, few or many, or as a class for expanded clones.

clone_size	v_call	j_call	d_call	cdr3_aa	cdr3_nt
once	TRBV5-1	TRBJ2-1	TRBD2	CASISGTSGTGEQFF	TGCGCCAGCATTTCCGGGACTAGCGGCACTGGGGAGCAGTTCTTC
.	TRBV5-1	TRBJ2-7	.	CASRYNRAYEQYF	TGCGCCAGCAGATATAACAGGGCGTACGAGCAGTACTTC
few	TRBV2	TRBJ1-5	.	CASSAGTNQPQHF	TGTGCCAGCAGCGCCGGGACAAATCAGCCCCAGCATTTT
.	TRBV19	TRBJ2-3	.	CASSIEAARSDTQYF	TGTGCCAGTAGTATAGAAGCCGCGAGGTCAGATACGCAGTATTTT
.	TRBV15	TRBJ2-1	TRBD2	CATNGGSSYNEQFF	TGTGCCACCAACGGGGGGAGCTCCTACAATGAGCAGTTCTTC
.	TRBV10-2	TRBJ2-3	TRBD1	CASSGSGQLTDTQYF	TGCGCCAGCAGTGGATCGGGACAGCTCACAGATACGCAGTATTTT
few	TRBV10-3	TRBJ2-5	.	CAISDPGLLNQETQYF	TGTGCCATCAGTGACCCGGGACTCCTGAATCAAGAGACCCAGTACTTC
few	TRBV27	TRBJ2-3	.	CASSLTPGVEGLVYF	TGTGCCAGCAGTTTAACTCCTGGGGTGGAGGGCCTAGTGTATTTT
few	TRBV30	TRBJ2-5	.	CAWGGRETQYF	TGTGCCTGGGGGGGGAGAGAGACCCAGTACTTC
few	TRBV5-1	TRBJ1-4	TRBD1	CASSSTTGGSEKLFF	TGCGCCAGCAGCTCTACTACAGGGGGAAGTGAAAAACTGTTTTTT
once	TRBV6-1	TRBJ2-7	.	CASSESQTYEQYF	TGTGCCAGCAGTGAATCGCAGACTTACGAGCAGTACTTC
.	TRBV6-1	TRBJ1-2	.	CASSEARKGGYTF	TGTGCCAGCAGTGAAGCTCGAAAGGGGGGCTACACCTTC
.	TRBV5-8	TRBJ2-7	TRBD1	CASSFSGTGTYEQYF	TGTGCCAGCAGCTTTTCCGGGACAGGGACCTACGAGCAGTACTTC
.	TRBV9	TRBJ2-1	.	CASSVDGQVGDEQFF	TGTGCCAGCAGCGTAGATGGTCAGGTAGGGGATGAGCAGTTCTTC
.	TRBV6-1	TRBJ2-1	.	CASSEYAGSSYNEQFF	TGTGCCAGCAGTGAATATGCAGGGTCCTCCTACAATGAGCAGTTCTTC
.	TRBV27	TRBJ2-1	TRBD2	CASSLRTSGIYNEQFF	TGTGCCAGCAGTCTCAGGACTAGCGGCATATACAATGAGCAGTTCTTC
.	TRBV18	TRBJ2-7	TRBD1	CASSRDRTYEQYF	TGTGCCAGCTCAAGGGACAGAACCTACGAGCAGTACTTC
.	TRBV6-5	TRBJ2-2	.	CASRLSGELFF	TGTGCCAGCAGATTATCCGGGGAGCTGTTTTTT
once	TRBV6-5	TRBJ2-7	.	CASSYVRVGSYEQYF	TGTGCCAGCAGTTACGTCAGGGTAGGGTCCTACGAGCAGTACTTC
.	TRBV7-2	TRBJ2-7	TRBD2	CASSLVLAGEYEQYF	TGTGCCAGCAGCTTAGTACTAGCGGGAGAGTACGAGCAGTACTTC
.	TRBV28	TRBJ1-4	TRBD1	CALGQGSATNEKLFF	TGTGCCCTGGGACAGGGCTCTGCAACTAATGAAAAACTGTTTTTT
.	TRBV23-1	TRBJ2-7	TRBD1	CASSRSRQGETYEQYF	TGCGCCAGCAGTCGATCGAGGCAGGGGGAAACCTACGAGCAGTACTTC
.	TRBV9	TRBJ2-3	TRBD1	CASSVGQGRSTDTQYF	TGTGCCAGCAGCGTCGGACAGGGGAGAAGCACAGATACGCAGTATTTT
.	TRBV2	TRBJ2-7	.	CAGRRRAYEQYF	TGTGCCGGGCGACGGAGGGCCTACGAGCAGTACTTC
.	TRBV5-1	TRBJ2-4	.	CASSSQGPGNFQYF	TGCGCCAGCAGCTCCCAGGGCCCTGGAAACTTTCAGTACTTC
.	TRBV11-2	TRBJ1-2	TRBD1	CASSLGTGWGLGGYTF	TGTGCCAGCAGCTTAGGGACAGGCTGGGGATTGGGTGGCTACACCTTC
.	TRBV30	TRBJ1-3	.	CAWSVHPGNTIYF	TGTGCCTGGAGTGTACACCCGGGAAACACCATATATTTT
few	TRBV5-8	TRBJ1-5	TRBD1	CASSFPQGWYGNQPQHF	TGTGCCAGCAGCTTCCCACAGGGGTGGTATGGCAATCAGCCCCAGCATTTT
once	TRBV5-8	TRBJ2-5	.	CASSLGGTSRETQYF	TGTGCCAGCAGCTTGGGTGGTACTAGCCGGGAGACCCAGTACTTC
.	TRBV10-3	TRBJ2-5	TRBD2	CAIKGVGPGLAGQETQYF	TGTGCCATCAAGGGCGTAGGGCCGGGACTAGCGGGGCAAGAGACCCAGTACTTC
many	TRBV7-9	TRBJ2-4	TRBD2	CASSLGRYGTSHIQYF	TGTGCCAGCAGCTTAGGTCGCTACGGGACTAGCCACATTCAGTACTTC
.	TRBV19	TRBJ2-3	.	CASSISGWYTDTQYF	TGTGCCAGTAGTATCAGTGGCTGGTACACAGATACGCAGTATTTT
.	TRBV7-7	TRBJ2-3	.	CASSLVADSTDTQYF	TGTGCCAGCAGCTTAGTGGCGGATAGCACAGATACGCAGTATTTT
.	TRBV29-1	TRBJ1-2	.	CSVPNRAGGYPF	TGCAGCGTCCCCAACCGCGCGGGGGGCTACCCCTTC
.	TRBV7-9	TRBJ2-2	TRBD2	CASSLLAGATGELFF	TGTGCCAGCAGCTTACTAGCGGGGGCAACCGGGGAGCTGTTTTTT
.	TRBV6-5	TRBJ2-7	.	CASSGGAYEQYF	TGTGCCAGCAGCGGGGGAGCCTACGAGCAGTACTTC
.	TRBV30	TRBJ2-7	TRBD2	CAWSRGGGVYEQYF	TGTGCCTGGAGTCGGGGGGGAGGAGTCTACGAGCAGTACTTC
.	TRBV28	TRBJ2-3	TRBD2	CASSGSGNGTDTQYF	TGTGCCAGCAGTGGGAGCGGGAACGGCACAGATACGCAGTATTTT
.	TRBV5-4	TRBJ2-7	.	CASSLDWREQYF	TGTGCCAGCAGCTTGGATTGGCGGGAGCAGTACTTC
.	TRBV5-4	TRBJ2-3	.	CASSSHIGSFNADTQYF	TGTGCCAGCAGCTCACACATCGGGAGCTTCAACGCAGATACGCAGTATTTT